In its sample, the clone carrying this T cell receptor (beta chain) was seen a few times. Its cognate antigen is unknown. These data are taken from a study of T cell repertoires in cytomegalovirus infection. The overall study: Recently identified HLA-C-restricted and well-studied HLA-B-restricted CMV epitopes were used. It was the public TCR beta signatures that indicated both CMV infection and matching HLA type.

TCRdb redid the calling of the reads with MiXCR, one entry per CDR3 protein. The data contain 700,000 to 900,000 distinct CDR3 sequences, around 29% of them singletons. V shed 5 bases, J shed 8 bases, and the junction held 12 bases outside the gene matches. This CDR3 contains 15 residues. Study conclusions and caveats: The cumulative frequency of public TCR beta families identified carriers of CMV plus the relevant HLA. CMV-specific TCR beta clonotypes restricted by HLA-C dominated the ex vivo response.

The chain recombines TRBV12-3 or TRBV12-4 with TRBJ2-1; 7 bases agree with TRBD1. The receptor was isolated from a human donor in good health (CMV status not recorded). Some clones in this sample may be carry-over from other donors' samples. This specimen consisted of cultured CD8+ T cells from PBMCs, obtained from culture after CMV antigen stimulation. Here the CDR3 reads CASSEGTVVTDEQFF. The CDR3 coding sequence is TGTGCCAGCAGTGAGGGGACAGTTGTGACGGATGAGCAGTTCTTC.